These 30 T cell receptor beta chains were sequenced from one sample in a study of Ad26.COV2.S vaccination and SARS-CoV-2 variants. As for treatment: approximately 18 received Ad26.COV2.S at low or high dose, single or two shots; about 5 received placebo; per-sample allocation not given. Day 63 following the first vaccine or placebo injection was when the samples were taken. Sequenced by immunoSEQ multiplex PCR; TCRdb stores in-frame clones only, minus some. Here the sample spans around 500,000 clones, 80% to 90% being singletons. The sample consisted of peripheral blood, taken in a trial of Ad26.COV2.S vaccine versus placebo. These receptors originate from a person between 18 and 60 years old who received the Ad26.COV2.S COVID-19 vaccine or a placebo.

The CDR3, as DNA: TGTGCCAGTAGTATTCTTCGGACAGGGTGGCCTGAAGCTTTCTTT. Its translation is CASSILRTGWPEAFF. The J gene is TRBJ1-1, the V gene TRBV19; 8 nucleotides match TRBD1. V was pared by 3 bases and J by 6 bases, with 9 bases of the junction left unmatched. The CDR3 is made up of 15 amino acids. Per germline, CDR1 LNHDA and CDR2 SQIVND (reference sequence). Combining the CDR3 with reference TRBV19 and TRBJ1-1 gives the whole variable domain DGGITQSPKYLFRKEGQNVTLSCEQNLNHDAMYWYRQDPGQGLRLIYYSQIVNDFQKGDIAEGYSVSREKKESFPLTVTSAQKNPTAFYLCASSILRTGWPEAFFGQGTRLTVV.

The chain uses TRBV15 and TRBJ2-5; 9 nucleotides align to TRBD1. The germline V gene has CDR1 LNHNV and CDR2 YYDKDF (reference sequence). The length of the CDR3 is 15 residues. V was pared by 5 bases and J by 5 bases, with 9 bases of the junction left unmatched. The CDR3 sequence is CATSVQGALKETQYF. Here the CDR3 DNA reads TGTGCCACCAGCGTACAGGGGGCGCTTAAGGAGACCCAGTACTTC.

V usage is TRBV24-1 and J usage is TRBJ1-5; D remains unclear. CDR3 size: 15 residues. The ends were cut back, 5 bases at V and 4 bases at J, with 14 bases in the middle. Germline CDR1 and CDR2: KGHDR and SFDVKD. In nucleotides, the CDR3 is TGTGCCACCAGTGGAAACCGGGCCTTAAATCAGCCCCAGCATTTT. This codes for CATSGNRALNQPQHF.

This sequence joins TRBV4-1 and TRBJ2-1; 13 nucleotides match TRBD2. Germline V gene lookup returns CDR1 MGHRA and CDR2 YSYEKL. The CDR3 is made up of 17 amino acids. The junction had 9 bases not matched to a gene; V was cut back by 4 bases and J by 6 bases. DNA for the CDR3: TGCGCCAGCAGCCGGGGACTAGCGGGACCGGGCTCCAATGAGCAGTTCTTC. Its translation is CASSRGLAGPGSNEQFF.

The gene calls are TRBV4-3 and TRBJ1-6, with unresolved D. The CDR3 covers 15 residues. Per the germline V gene, CDR1 is LGHNA and CDR2 is YSLEER. V was trimmed by 0 bases and J by 8 bases, leaving 11 bases between them. The chain's CDR3 is CASSQEREIDSPLHF. The CDR3 region has the DNA TGCGCCAGCAGCCAAGAACGGGAAATCGATTCACCCCTCCACTTT.

Only a few counts were recorded for this clone. Other DNA sequences in this sample translate to the same CDR3. The V call is TRBV3-1 (or the pseudogene TRBV3-2), the J call TRBJ1-6; D is ambiguous. Trimming removed 1 base at V and 0 bases at J, with 4 bases between. The V gene's germline CDR1 is LGHDT and CDR2 YNNKEL (reference sequence). The CDR3 contains 15 residues. CDR3 bases: TGTGCCAGCAGCCAAGGGAGCTCCTATAATTCACCCCTCCACTTT. Its translation: CASSQGSSYNSPLHF.

On this clone: Other DNA sequences in the same sample also yield this CDR3. This chain joins TRBV12-3 or TRBV12-4 and TRBJ1-1; D remains ambiguous. The CDR3 extends over 13 amino acids. V lost 3 bases, J lost 1 base, and 6 bases lay in between. CDR3 sequence: CASSFGGNTEAFF. The DNA of the CDR3 is TGTGCCAGCAGTTTTGGTGGGAACACTGAAGCTTTCTTT.

J is TRBJ2-5 and V is TRBV18; 7 positions agree with TRBD2. Germline V gene sequence: CDR1 KGHSH, CDR2 LQKENI. CDR3 length: 16 amino acids. After removal of 0 bases from V and 1 base from J, the junction contained 5 bases not matched to a gene. CDR3 nucleotide sequence: TGTGCCAGCTCACCACCGCAGGGAGGGAGCCAAGAGACCCAGTACTTC. Its translation: CASSPPQGGSQETQYF.

This chain connects TRBV18 to TRBJ2-7, with unresolved D. V was trimmed by 3 bases and J by 2 bases, leaving 8 bases between them. CDR3 length equals 13 residues. Per the germline V gene, CDR1 is KGHSH and CDR2 is LQKENI. CDR3 loop: CASSPALTYEQYF. In DNA, the CDR3 is TGTGCCAGCTCACCTGCCCTTACCTACGAGCAGTACTTC.

This clone was recorded once. The chain carries TRBV6-6 and TRBJ2-7; D may be TRBD1 or TRBD2 (6 bases each). The CDR3 runs 14 residues. With 2 bases removed from V and 7 bases from J, the gap between germline ends came to 15 bases. Germline V gene lookup returns CDR1 MNHNY and CDR2 SVGAGI (reference sequence). The CDR3 DNA reads as TGTGCCAGCAGTTACGTAGGGGGGTCCAGTGAGCAGTACTTC. Its translation is CASSYVGGSSEQYF.

The V call is TRBV2, the J call TRBJ1-2; 7 positions agree with TRBD1. Germline lookup yields CDR1 SNHLY and CDR2 FYNNEI. This CDR3 has 13 amino acids. The CDR3 DNA reads as TGTGCTACCACCACAGGGGAAAGGCATGGCTACACCTTC. Residues: CATTTGERHGYTF.

This clone has only a few counts. The chain uses TRBV19 and TRBJ1-5; D unresolved. V lost 1 base and J 4 bases, leaving 11 bases between the germline ends. The CDR3 has 15 amino acids. CDR1 LNHDA and CDR2 SQIVND come from the germline V gene (reference sequence). The DNA for the CDR3 is TGTGCCAGTAGTATAGCAGAGCTCCTTAATCAGCCCCAGCATTTT. Translated: CASSIAELLNQPQHF.

The V gene is TRBV4-1, the J gene TRBJ2-7; weak D call: TRBD2 (5 bases). The CDR3 has 15 amino acids. CDR1 is MGHRA and CDR2 is YSYEKL in the germline V gene. Between the trimmed V and J ends, which lost 6 bases and 3 bases, there was a span of 18 bases. CDR3 in amino acids: CASSQPTSGYYEQYF. The CDR3 DNA reads as TGCGCCAGCAGTCAACCCACTAGTGGGTACTACGAGCAGTACTTC.

This clone was counted once. The chain has TRBV9 and TRBJ2-1; D is unclear. V lost 0 bases to trimming and J lost 8 bases, with 6 bases between them. The CDR3 is made up of 12 amino acids. From germline, CDR1 is SGDLS and CDR2 YYNGEE. In DNA, the CDR3 is TGTGCCAGCAGCGTAGCCCAGGATGAGCAGTTCTTC. Protein sequence: CASSVAQDEQFF.

V gene TRBV7-8 combines with J gene TRBJ1-2; 9 bases are a match to TRBD1. Germline assignment: CDR1 SGHVS and CDR2 FQNEAQ. The ends lost 5 bases at V and 8 bases at J; junction bases unmatched: 12. There are 15 residues in the CDR3. CDR3 protein: CASSQRAQGAGGYTF. CDR3 sequence (DNA): TGTGCCAGCAGCCAACGGGCACAGGGGGCGGGGGGCTACACCTTC. Using reference TRBV7-8 and TRBJ1-2 for the parts outside the CDR3, the full variable domain is GAGVSQSPRYKVAKRGQDVALRCDPISGHVSLFWYQQALGQGPEFLTYFQNEAQLDKSGLPSDRFFAERPEGSVSTLKIQRTQQEDSAVYLCASSQRAQGAGGYTFGSGTRLTVV.

The chain is built from TRBV5-5 and TRBJ1-2; D is undetermined. Germline values: CDR1 SGHKS, CDR2 YYEKEE (reference sequence). The CDR3 covers 15 residues. The germline V and J ends were trimmed by 0 bases and 1 base, with 10 bases remaining between them. The CDR3 region has the DNA TGTGCCAGCAGCTTGGGCCCAACTAGTAACTATGGCTACACCTTC. Translation: CASSLGPTSNYGYTF.

This clone has just one count. V usage is TRBV14 and J usage is TRBJ2-1; 12 nucleotides line up with TRBD2. J lost 10 bases, V lost 5 bases, and 9 bases had no gene match. Per the germline V gene, CDR1 is SGHDN and CDR2 is FVKESK. The CDR3 has 15 amino acids. CDR3 in amino acids: CASSLAASGRAEQFF. The CDR3, as DNA: TGTGCCAGCAGCTTGGCGGCTAGCGGGAGGGCAGAGCAGTTCTTC. Full variable domain (rest looked up from reference TRBV14 and TRBJ2-1): EAGVTQFPSHSVIEKGQTVTLRCDPISGHDNLYWYRRVMGKEIKFLLHFVKESKQDESGMPNNRFLAERTGGTYSTLKVQPAELEDSGVYFCASSLAASGRAEQFFGPGTRLTVL.

In the case of this clone: Within the sample, other DNA sequences also encode this same CDR3. The CDR3 region is CASSPIGTAEAFF. The CDR3 coding sequence is TGTGCCAGCTCACCTATAGGGACGGCTGAAGCTTTCTTT. J is TRBJ1-1 and V is TRBV18; D may be TRBD1 (5 bases). Germline CDR1 reads KGHSH; CDR2 reads LQKENI. The CDR3 has 13 amino acids. V was shortened by 3 bases and J by 6 bases, with 11 bases between the two germline ends.

The chain joins TRBV2 to TRBJ2-3, with D hard to call. Trimming removed 6 bases at V and 5 bases at J, with 15 bases between. This CDR3 is built from 14 residues. CDR1 and CDR2 from the germline V gene are SNHLY and FYNNEI. In nucleotides, the CDR3 is TGTGCCAGCAGACTCGACCCTTGGAGAGATACGCAGTATTTT. Amino acid sequence: CASRLDPWRDTQYF.

The chain recombines TRBV7-9 with TRBJ2-1; no definite D call. Germline values: CDR1 SEHNR, CDR2 FQNEAQ (reference sequence). This CDR3 spans 13 amino acids. The chain's CDR3 is CAIQWSSYNEQFF. The CDR3 DNA is TGTGCTATCCAGTGGAGCTCCTACAATGAGCAGTTCTTC.

The rearrangement joins TRBV18 to TRBJ2-7; no clear D gene. Germline values: CDR1 KGHSH, CDR2 LQKENI. This CDR3 is 13 amino acids long. The V gene lost 2 bases and the J gene lost 1 base, with 6 bases spanning the gap. CDR3 in amino acids: CASSPGRSYEQYF. CDR3 sequence (DNA): TGTGCCAGCTCACCAGGAAGGTCCTACGAGCAGTACTTC.

The V gene is TRBV2, the J gene TRBJ2-1, with D possibly being TRBD2 (7 bases). CDR1 and CDR2 (germline): SNHLY, FYNNEI. The CDR3 sequence is 13 residues long. V lost 8 bases to trimming and J lost 8 bases, with 16 bases between them. CDR3 in amino acids: CASGGGLLYEQFF. In DNA, the CDR3 is TGTGCCAGCGGAGGGGGACTATTATATGAGCAGTTCTTC. The full variable domain, with the rest looked up from reference TRBV2 and TRBJ2-1, is EPEVTQTPSHQVTQMGQEVILRCVPISNHLYFYWYRQILGQKVEFLVSFYNNEISEKSEIFDDQFSVERPDGSNFTLKIRSTKLEDSAMYFCASGGGLLYEQFFGPGTRLTVL.

CDR3 residues: CASGQAYEQYF. The CDR3 DNA reads as TGTGCCAGCGGACAGGCCTACGAGCAGTACTTC. The chain combines TRBV12-3 or TRBV12-4 with TRBJ2-7; 7 bases align to TRBD1. The trim removed 8 bases at V and 2 bases at J, leaving 0 bases unmatched. The CDR3 has 11 amino acids.

This rearrangement joins TRBV6-5 to TRBJ2-2; 7 nucleotides agree with TRBD1. Germline V CDR1 and CDR2: MNHEY, SVGAGI. Unmatched junction bases numbered 4, after V lost 2 bases and J lost 4 bases. The CDR3 has 15 amino acids. CDR3 coding DNA: TGTGCCAGCAGTTACCGGGACAGCGGCACCGGGGAGCTGTTTTTT. Its translation is CASSYRDSGTGELFF.

The gene calls are TRBV7-9 and TRBJ2-5; D is possibly TRBD1 (6 bases). The V end lost 5 bases, the J end lost 0 bases, and 10 bases lay between the germline ends. CDR3 length: 14 residues. Germline CDR1 and CDR2: SEHNR and FQNEAQ (reference sequence). The DNA of the CDR3 is TGTGCCAGCAGCGCCCGGACAGACCAAGAGACCCAGTACTTC. Translation: CASSARTDQETQYF.

The chain has TRBV11-2 and TRBJ1-1; a possible D gene is TRBD1 (6 bases). CDR1 SGHAT and CDR2 FQNNGV come from the germline V gene. CDR3 size: 16 residues. The V and J ends lost 7 bases and 5 bases respectively, with 23 bases between them. CDR3 region: CASTLGPVQGRTEAFF. CDR3 nucleotides: TGTGCCAGCACCCTGGGCCCGGTACAGGGAAGGACTGAAGCTTTCTTT.

The rearrangement uses TRBV5-1 and TRBJ1-1, with TRBD1 matching over 7 bases. Germline V gene lookup returns CDR1 SGHRS and CDR2 YFSETQ. V lost 3 bases to trimming and J lost 0 bases; unmatched junction nucleotides: 11. The CDR3 is 17 residues long. The CDR3 bases are TGCGCCAGCAGCTACCCCAGGGGGAGTAAGGTGAACACTGAAGCTTTCTTT. As protein: CASSYPRGSKVNTEAFF. Supplemented by reference TRBV5-1 and TRBJ1-1, the full variable domain reads KAGVTQTPRYLIKTRGQQVTLSCSPISGHRSVSWYQQTPGQGLQFLFEYFSETQRNKGNFPGRFSGRQFSNSRSEMNVSTLELGDSALYLCASSYPRGSKVNTEAFFGQGTRLTVV.

As concerns this clone: The same CDR3 is also encoded by other DNA sequences in this sample. The chain employs TRBV27 and TRBJ2-1; possibly TRBD1 or TRBD2 for D (5 bases each). Germline V gives CDR1 MNHEY, CDR2 SMNVEV (reference sequence). The ends were cut back, 2 bases at V and 2 bases at J, with 7 bases in the middle. CDR3 length: 14 residues. The CDR3 DNA reads TGTGCCAGCAGTTTAAGAGGGGCCTACAATGAGCAGTTCTTC. As protein: CASSLRGAYNEQFF.

The chain links TRBV5-1 to TRBJ1-1; D is unresolved. Germline lookup yields CDR1 SGHRS and CDR2 YFSETQ. V lost 0 bases, J lost 5 bases, and 11 bases lay in between. The CDR3 runs 14 residues. This chain's CDR3 is CASSLANWGTEAFF. The DNA of the CDR3 is TGCGCCAGCAGCTTGGCCAACTGGGGAACTGAAGCTTTCTTT.

This sequence joins TRBV2 and TRBJ2-5; a weak D match, TRBD2 (5 bases). The V and J ends lost 7 bases and 0 bases respectively, with 15 bases between them. Germline V CDR1 and CDR2: SNHLY, FYNNEI. There are 15 residues in the CDR3. The CDR3 spells CASKGRGSYQETQYF. CDR3 nucleotide sequence: TGTGCCAGCAAAGGACGGGGATCGTACCAAGAGACCCAGTACTTC.